These 29 T cell receptor beta chains came from one sample sequenced in a study of T cells after posttransplantation cyclophosphamide. Cyclophosphamide on days +3 and +4 followed busulfan-fludarabine conditioning and a marrow graft. The assay was immunoSEQ multiplex PCR, and TCRdb's table has in-frame clones only and misses some. Here the sample spans roughly 3,800 clones, almost 70% being singletons. The specimen was CD8+ T cells sorted from PBMCs, collected 1162 days after allogeneic stem cell transplant with posttransplant cyclophosphamide. These receptors were taken from a female patient aged 40-50 years who received an allogeneic stem cell transplant from a related donor, was CMV-positive, and had no GVHD. The graft donor may have contributed some T cells.

The J gene is TRBJ2-1, the V gene TRBV4-1, with D maybe TRBD2 (5 bases). The CDR3 is 16 residues long. The germline V gene encodes CDR1 MGHRA and CDR2 YSYEKL. With 1 base removed from V and 6 bases from J, the gap between germline ends came to 16 bases. CDR3 sequence: CASSQAETIPSNEQFF. CDR3 DNA: TGCGCCAGCAGCCAAGCCGAGACTATTCCTAGCAATGAGCAGTTCTTC.

V is TRBV28 and J is TRBJ1-1, with D perhaps matching TRBD1 (6 bases). V lost 2 bases to trimming and J lost 5 bases, with 9 bases between them. Germline assignment: CDR1 MDHEN and CDR2 SYDVKM. The CDR3 sequence is 13 residues long. CDR3 nucleotides: TGTGCCAGCAGTTTAATAGGGGGAACTGAAGCTTTCTTT. Its translation is CASSLIGGTEAFF. Full variable domain (rest looked up from reference TRBV28 and TRBJ1-1): DVKVTQSSRYLVKRTGEKVFLECVQDMDHENMFWYRQDPGLGLRLIYFSYDVKMKEKGDIPEGYSVSREKKERFSLILESASTNQTSMYLCASSLIGGTEAFFGQGTRLTVV.

The CDR3 sequence is CASSRRQSEAFF. The CDR3 coding sequence is TGCGCCAGCAGCCGTAGACAGAGTGAAGCTTTCTTT. The V and J genes are TRBV10-2 and TRBJ1-1; possible D gene TRBD1, 5 bases. Trimming pared 6 bases from V and 7 bases from J, leaving 12 bases between. The CDR3 contains 12 residues. The V gene's germline CDR1 is WSHSY and CDR2 SAAADI.

The V and J genes are TRBV18 and TRBJ2-7; possible D gene TRBD2, 5 bases. The CDR3 length is 15 residues. Between the trimmed V and J ends, which lost 1 base and 5 bases, there was a span of 15 bases. Germline CDR1 reads KGHSH; CDR2 reads LQKENI. As DNA, the CDR3 is TGTGCCAGCTCACCACGCGGAGGTGAACCTCACGAGCAGTACTTC. Its translation: CASSPRGGEPHEQYF.

The chain recombines TRBV4-1 with TRBJ2-1; D is possibly TRBD2 (6 bases). CDR1 is MGHRA, CDR2 YSYEKL, per germline. The CDR3 covers 14 residues. Trimming left V 1 base short and J 3 bases short, with 7 bases between. In DNA, the CDR3 is TGCGCCAGCAGCCAAGGGGGGGTCTACAATGAGCAGTTCTTC. It yields the protein CASSQGGVYNEQFF.

The rearrangement links TRBV5-6 to TRBJ2-5; possible D gene TRBD2, 7 bases. The V end was cut by 4 bases, the J end by 2 bases, with 18 bases between. Germline V gene sequence: CDR1 SGHDT, CDR2 YYEEEE. The CDR3 loop spans 16 amino acids. For the CDR3, the DNA is TGTGCCAGCAGCCGCTTGGGGGAGGGACAACAAGAGACCCAGTACTTC. Protein sequence: CASSRLGEGQQETQYF.

The genes are TRBV23-1 and TRBJ2-6, with D perhaps TRBD2 (5 bases). TRBV23-1 belongs to the ORF category, with a function that is uncertain. The CDR3 length is 18 residues. V shed 6 bases and J shed 4 bases, with 22 bases lying between them. Here the CDR3 DNA reads TGCGCCAGCAGACCCTCACAATGTTCGGGGTCCGGGGCCAACGTCCTGACTTTC. Translating gives CASRPSQCSGSGANVLTF.

As concerns this clone: A far more abundant clone sits one base away, making this likely a read error. The V gene is TRBV2, the J gene TRBJ2-7; 9 bases agree with TRBD1. Germline loops: CDR1 SNHLY, CDR2 FYNNEI. This CDR3 comprises 14 residues. CDR3 protein: CARGVGTGSFEQYF. The CDR3 nucleotides are TGTGCCAGAGGGGTCGGGACAGGGTCCTTCGAGCAGTACTTC.

V is TRBV9 and J is TRBJ1-2; 7 nucleotides match TRBD1. Germline trimming cut 0 bases from V and 7 bases from J; bases unmatched to any gene: 9. The CDR3 consists of 15 residues. Germline V CDR1 and CDR2: SGDLS, YYNGEE. The chain's CDR3 is CASSVAQGEDPGYTF. CDR3 nucleotide sequence: TGTGCCAGCAGCGTAGCCCAGGGGGAAGATCCTGGCTACACCTTC.

The V gene is TRBV9, the J gene TRBJ2-7; TRBD1 matches at 9 bases. From germline, CDR1 is SGDLS and CDR2 YYNGEE. The CDR3 length is 17 residues. V dropped 4 bases and J dropped 4; count of bases not matched to a gene: 15. The chain's CDR3 is CASSPLGEGQGQYEQYF. The DNA of the CDR3 is TGTGCCAGCAGCCCATTAGGAGAGGGACAGGGTCAATACGAGCAGTACTTC. The whole variable domain, filled in from reference TRBV9 and TRBJ2-7, reads DSGVTQTPKHLITATGQRVTLRCSPRSGDLSVYWYQQSLDQGLQFLIQYYNGEERAKGNILERFSAQQFPDLHSELNLSSLELGDSALYFCASSPLGEGQGQYEQYFGPGTRLTVT.

This clone was counted a single time. This chain connects TRBV6-4 to TRBJ1-5, with D perhaps matching TRBD1 (5 bases). Per the germline V gene, CDR1 is MRHNA and CDR2 is SNTAGT. Trimming left V 7 bases short and J 2 bases short, with 15 bases between. The CDR3 has 15 amino acids. The CDR3 loop reads CASISWGAGNQPQHF. CDR3 bases: TGTGCCAGCATCTCATGGGGCGCCGGCAATCAGCCCCAGCATTTT.

This chain joins TRBV6-4 and TRBJ1-1, with D possibly matching TRBD1 (5 bases). Germline loops: CDR1 MRHNA, CDR2 SNTAGT. The CDR3 contains 13 residues. V was cut by 0 bases and J by 6 bases, with 8 bases left in between. CDR3 nucleotides: TGTGCCAGCAGTGACTCTTGGGGGGCTGAAGCTTTCTTT. Protein: CASSDSWGAEAFF.

This clone was observed a handful of times. The DNA of the CDR3 is TGTGCCAGTTTTTTCGAACAGGAGACGGCATACGAGCAGTACTTC. Protein product: CASFFEQETAYEQYF. The chain employs TRBV9 and TRBJ2-7; tentatively, D is TRBD1 (5 bases). CDR1 and CDR2 from the germline V gene are SGDLS and YYNGEE. This CDR3 is built from 15 residues. V lost 8 bases and J 4 bases, leaving 22 bases between the germline ends.

This chain links TRBV11-1 with TRBJ2-7; 7 bases match TRBD1. V lost 0 bases, J lost 2 bases, and 10 bases stayed unmatched. The germline CDR1 and CDR2 sequences are SGHAT and FQDESV (reference sequence). The CDR3 length is 17 residues. The CDR3 DNA is TGTGCCAGCAGCTTAGCCTTTAGGACAGGCTTAACCTACGAGCAGTACTTC. Protein: CASSLAFRTGLTYEQYF. Complete variable domain (other parts from reference TRBV11-1 and TRBJ2-7): EAEVAQSPRYKITEKSQAVAFWCDPISGHATLYWYRQILGQGPELLVQFQDESVVDDSQLPKDRFSAERLKGVDSTLKIQPAELGDSAMYLCASSLAFRTGLTYEQYFGPGTRLTVT.

This clone was seen a handful of times. Additional DNA sequences in this sample encode the identical CDR3. This chain links TRBV9 with TRBJ2-7; D unclear. The V end lost 10 bases, the J end lost 4 bases, and 24 bases lay between the germline ends. The CDR3 has 15 amino acids. CDR1 and CDR2 (germline): SGDLS, YYNGEE. CDR3 bases: TGTGCCTGCATTTTCAGGCAGAAGACGGCATACGAGCAGTACTTC. Translating it yields CACIFRQKTAYEQYF.

V is TRBV28 and J is TRBJ2-5; 7 positions agree with TRBD2. From germline, CDR1 is MDHEN and CDR2 SYDVKM. V shed 3 bases and J 3 bases; nucleotides not matched to a gene: 7. This CDR3 has 15 residues. CDR3 sequence (DNA): TGTGCCAGCAGTTTGGCTCGGCGGGAGAAAGAGACCCAGTACTTC. Protein product: CASSLARREKETQYF. Together with reference TRBV28 and TRBJ2-5, the CDR3 gives the full variable domain: DVKVTQSSRYLVKRTGEKVFLECVQDMDHENMFWYRQDPGLGLRLIYFSYDVKMKEKGDIPEGYSVSREKKERFSLILESASTNQTSMYLCASSLARREKETQYFGPGTRLLVL.

The chain recombines TRBV7-2 with TRBJ2-1; TRBD2 agrees at 10 bases. Germline-derived CDR1 and CDR2 are SGHTA and FQGNSA. J lost 4 bases, V lost 3 bases, and 6 bases had no gene match. The CDR3 loop spans 16 amino acids. For the CDR3, the DNA is TGTGCCAGCAGCTTTTTTAGCGGGGGGTTGTACAATGAGCAGTTCTTC. Amino acid sequence: CASSFFSGGLYNEQFF.

The chain joins TRBV7-3 to TRBJ1-6; D unresolved. Germline V gene sequence: CDR1 SGHTA, CDR2 FQGTGA. V was pared by 1 base and J by 7 bases, with 11 bases between. The CDR3 length is 15 residues. The CDR3 bases are TGTGCCAGCAGCTTAAGTTCTACGGGGAATTCACCCCTCCACTTT. Protein sequence: CASSLSSTGNSPLHF.

V is TRBV11-2 and J is TRBJ1-1, with D possibly matching TRBD1 (6 bases). Germline-derived CDR1 and CDR2 are SGHAT and FQNNGV. CDR3 length equals 13 residues. Between the trimmed V and J ends, which lost 4 bases and 11 bases, there was a span of 17 bases. The CDR3 nucleotides read TGTGCCAGCAGCTCCCGCTCAACAGGGTGGGCTTTCTTT. It specifies CASSSRSTGWAFF.

With respect to this clone: Additional DNA sequences in this sample encode the identical CDR3. The chain is built from TRBV9 and TRBJ2-7; the D gene is possibly TRBD1 (6 bases). CDR1 SGDLS and CDR2 YYNGEE come from the germline V gene. The CDR3 contains 15 residues. The germline V and J ends were trimmed by 8 bases and 2 bases, with 20 bases remaining between them. The CDR3 DNA sequence: TGTGCCAGTATCTTCGGGCAGGGGACGGCCTACGAGCAGTACTTC. Residues: CASIFGQGTAYEQYF.

This clone has only one observation. This chain uses TRBV7-9 with TRBJ2-1; D uncertain. The ends were cut back, 3 bases at V and 6 bases at J, with 18 bases in the middle. CDR3 length: 16 amino acids. Germline loops: CDR1 SEHNR, CDR2 FQNEAQ (reference sequence). CDR3: CASSFATGSLVNEQFF. The CDR3 DNA sequence: TGTGCCAGCAGCTTTGCGACTGGGTCCCTCGTCAATGAGCAGTTCTTC.

Regarding this clone: The same CDR3 can be traced to other DNA sequences in this sample. The chain recombines TRBV9 with TRBJ2-7; D perhaps matches TRBD1 (6 bases). The CDR3 contains 15 residues. V was cut by 8 bases and J by 4 bases, with 22 bases left in between. The V gene's germline CDR1 is SGDLS and CDR2 YYNGEE. The CDR3 DNA reads as TGTGCCAGTATTATCGGGCAGGGGACGGCATACGAGCAGTACTTC. Translating it yields CASIIGQGTAYEQYF.

CDR3 loop: CAIKLAGGNYEQYF. DNA for the CDR3: TGTGCCATCAAGCTAGCGGGGGGCAACTACGAGCAGTACTTC. The gene calls are TRBV10-3 and TRBJ2-7; 11 bases line up with TRBD2. From germline, CDR1 is ENHRY and CDR2 SYGVKD. This CDR3 is 14 amino acids long. V shed 7 bases and J 3 bases; nucleotides not matched to a gene: 5.

This clone appeared a single time. V and J are TRBV19 and TRBJ2-1, with 11 bases lining up with TRBD2. This CDR3 has 17 amino acids. The germline V gene encodes CDR1 LNHDA and CDR2 SQIVND (reference sequence). V trimming: 3 bases; J trimming: 0 bases; junction bases outside the gene matches: 4. As DNA, the CDR3 is TGTGCCAGTAGTATTCTAGCGGGGGGCCCCTCCTACAATGAGCAGTTCTTC. Protein sequence: CASSILAGGPSYNEQFF. The variable domain in full, completed from reference TRBV19 and TRBJ2-1, reads DGGITQSPKYLFRKEGQNVTLSCEQNLNHDAMYWYRQDPGQGLRLIYYSQIVNDFQKGDIAEGYSVSREKKESFPLTVTSAQKNPTAFYLCASSILAGGPSYNEQFFGPGTRLTVL.

This clone showed up just a few times. The chain couples TRBV11-1 to TRBJ1-1; perhaps TRBD1 as D (6 bases). Germline loops: CDR1 SGHAT, CDR2 FQDESV (reference sequence). V dropped 1 base and J dropped 0 bases, with 15 bases sitting between them. The CDR3 has 17 residues. The chain's CDR3 is CASSLGPRDTMNTEAFF. CDR3 coding DNA: TGTGCCAGCAGCTTAGGGCCCCGGGACACTATGAACACTGAAGCTTTCTTT. Full variable domain (missing parts from reference TRBV11-1 and TRBJ1-1): EAEVAQSPRYKITEKSQAVAFWCDPISGHATLYWYRQILGQGPELLVQFQDESVVDDSQLPKDRFSAERLKGVDSTLKIQPAELGDSAMYLCASSLGPRDTMNTEAFFGQGTRLTVV.

This chain links TRBV2 with TRBJ2-4; 12 bases are shared with TRBD2. CDR1 and CDR2 from the germline V gene are SNHLY and FYNNEI. The CDR3 is made up of 17 amino acids. The junction had 12 bases not matched to a gene; V was cut back by 6 bases and J by 6 bases. This CDR3 reads CASRQPSGGASGNIQYF. The CDR3 region has the DNA TGTGCCAGCAGGCAACCTAGCGGGGGGGCCTCGGGAAACATTCAGTACTTC.

CDR3 in amino acids: CASRKLAGAYNEQFF. CDR3 DNA: TGTGCCAGCAGGAAACTAGCGGGGGCCTACAATGAGCAGTTCTTC. The chain combines TRBV27 with TRBJ2-1, with TRBD2 matching 11 bases. Germline loops: CDR1 MNHEY, CDR2 SMNVEV (reference sequence). Losses at the gene ends were 6 bases for V and 2 bases for J; bases not matched to a gene: 3. This CDR3 has 15 amino acids.

Only one count was recorded for this clone. The chain links TRBV6-5 to TRBJ1-6, with D possibly matching TRBD1 (5 bases). The CDR3 is made up of 15 amino acids. Trimming shortened V by 1 base and J by 9 bases, and 13 bases separated the two germline ends. Germline CDR1 MNHEY, CDR2 SVGAGI. The CDR3 protein is CASSYLGGGSSPLHF. For the CDR3, the DNA is TGTGCCAGCAGTTACTTGGGCGGGGGGAGTTCACCCCTCCACTTT.

A note on this clone: Germline is not matched at one junction end, which may reflect a read error. This sequence joins TRBV6-5 and TRBJ2-7, with D possibly TRBD1 on 6 matching bases. The CDR3 sequence is 15 residues long. Germline lookup yields CDR1 MNHEY and CDR2 SVGAGI. The CDR3 here is CASSYFRDNNYEQYF. In nucleotides, the CDR3 is TGTGCCAGCAGCTACTTCCGGGACAACAACTACGAGCAGTACTTC.